This TCR beta chain stems from a study of response to subunit inactivated influenza vaccine. TCRdb reanalysed the RT-PCR reads using MiXCR and keeps one entry per CDR3 protein. The sample lists about 170,000 distinct CDR3 sequences, roughly 12% occurring once. CDR3 length equals 14 residues. Germline CDR1 SGDLS, CDR2 YYNGEE. V shed 5 bases and J shed 1 base, with 12 bases lying between them. This same sample was also part of a study on T cells expressing NK-cell markers. That report notes: Synthesis of TCR beta cDNA relied on 5'RACE template switching carrying UMIs.

The receptor's source is a man aged 50 to 60 who received an inactivated influenza vaccine. The chain has TRBV9 and TRBJ2-5; D may be TRBD2 (6 bases). Here the sequenced sample was CD8+ T cells sorted from PBMCs, taken roughly 12 days after vaccination. The CDR3: CASSLSGPQETQYF. For the CDR3, the DNA is TGTGCCAGCAGTTTAAGCGGGCCCCAAGAGACCCAGTACTTC.